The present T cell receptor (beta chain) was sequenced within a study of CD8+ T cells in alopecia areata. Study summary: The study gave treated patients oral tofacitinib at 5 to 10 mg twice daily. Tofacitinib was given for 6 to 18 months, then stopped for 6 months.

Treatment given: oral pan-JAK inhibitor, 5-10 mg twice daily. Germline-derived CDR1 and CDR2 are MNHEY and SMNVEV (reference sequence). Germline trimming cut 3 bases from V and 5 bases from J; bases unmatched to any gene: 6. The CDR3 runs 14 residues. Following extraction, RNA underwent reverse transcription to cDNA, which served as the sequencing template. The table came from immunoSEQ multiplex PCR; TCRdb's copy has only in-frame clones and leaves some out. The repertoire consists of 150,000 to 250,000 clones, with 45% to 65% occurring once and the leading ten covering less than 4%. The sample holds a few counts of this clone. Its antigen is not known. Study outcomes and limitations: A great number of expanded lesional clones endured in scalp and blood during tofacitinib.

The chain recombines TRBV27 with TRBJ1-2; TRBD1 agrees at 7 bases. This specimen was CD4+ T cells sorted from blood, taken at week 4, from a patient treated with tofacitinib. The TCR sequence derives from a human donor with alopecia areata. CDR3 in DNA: TGTGCCAGCAGTTTCAACGACAGGGTATATGGCTACACCTTC. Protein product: CASSFNDRVYGYTF.